This is a list of T cell receptor beta chains from one sample in a study of cytomegalovirus exposure and HLA in healthy donors. Generated by immunoSEQ multiplex PCR, the TCRdb table keeps only in-frame clones and is missing some. The top ten hold about 7.7% of the sample, which has fewer than 150,000 clones, 67% seen once. The sequenced material came from PBMCs. All receptors derive from a young man in good health and CMV-seropositive. Both conserved end residues are part of each CDR3. A D gene is named only where the DNA matches it firmly. Clone size is not always given. Where it is, it says once, few, many or a class for expanded clones.

V gene	D gene	J gene	clone size	CDR3 DNA	CDR3 protein
TRBV7-2	TRBD2	TRBJ2-5	-	TGTGCCAGCAGCTTGAGCGGGGGGGCAGTGGAGACCCAGTACTTC	CASSLSGGAVETQYF
TRBV7-2	-	TRBJ2-3	-	TGTGCCAGCAGCCCCGTCTGGAGGGGGCCCGCCTCCACGCAGTATTTT	CASSPVWRGPASTQYF
TRBV15	-	TRBJ2-5	-	TGTGCCACCAGCACTCAGGGGCAGGGGACCCAGTACTTC	CATSTQGQGTQYF
TRBV4-1	TRBD2	TRBJ2-1	-	TGCGCCAGCAGCGATGCGGGGGTATCTGGTGAGCAGTTCTTC	CASSDAGVSGEQFF
TRBV6-5	-	TRBJ2-5	-	TGTGCCAGCAGCCCGATATCAGGGGGGCAGACCCAGTACTTC	CASSPISGGQTQYF
TRBV5-6	-	TRBJ1-1	-	TGTGCCAGCAGCTACCTTTCGGGCACTGAAGCTTTCTTT	CASSYLSGTEAFF
TRBV27	-	TRBJ1-2	-	TGTGCCAGTCCATGGAGGCGGCAGCCTAACTATGGCTACACCTTC	CASPWRRQPNYGYTF
TRBV11-2	-	TRBJ1-1	-	TGTGCCAGCAGCGACCGGGTAAAGGGGCGGGGGACTGAAGCTTTCTTT	CASSDRVKGRGTEAFF
TRBV6-5	TRBD1	TRBJ2-7	-	TGTGCCAGCAGTTACTACAGGGGAAGCTCCTACGAGCAGTACTTC	CASSYYRGSSYEQYF
TRBV6-1	-	TRBJ1-5	-	TGTGCCAGCAGTGAAGGGGGGGTAGGGGCCGGGCAGCCCCAGCATTTT	CASSEGGVGAGQPQHF
TRBV7-9	TRBD1	TRBJ1-1	-	TGTGCCAGCAGGTTAGGTGACAGGGAGGACACTGAAGCTTTCTTT	CASRLGDREDTEAFF
TRBV7-2	-	TRBJ1-2	-	TGTGCCAGCGCCGGACAAACTAACTATGGCTACACCTTC	CASAGQTNYGYTF
TRBV6-5	-	TRBJ1-2	-	TGTGCCAGCAGTTTCGGGGATAACTATGGCTACACCTTC	CASSFGDNYGYTF
TRBV4-2	TRBD1	TRBJ1-5	-	TGTGCCAGCAGCCGAGGAGGGGGCGATCAGCCCCAGCATTTT	CASSRGGGDQPQHF
TRBV6-1	-	TRBJ2-5	-	TGTGCCAGCAGTGACCGAACAGATCCAGAGACCCAGTACTTC	CASSDRTDPETQYF
TRBV7-3	TRBD1	TRBJ2-2	-	TGTGCCAGCAGCTCCTACAGGGGGAACACCGGGGAGCTGTTTTTT	CASSSYRGNTGELFF
TRBV11-2	TRBD1	TRBJ1-2	few	TGTGCCAGCAGCCCGGGGACAGGGTGGGGCTACACCTTC	CASSPGTGWGYTF
TRBV4-1	TRBD2	TRBJ2-1	-	TGCGCCAGCAGCCAAGTCGGGACTAGCGGTATCGATGAGCAGTTCTTC	CASSQVGTSGIDEQFF
TRBV19	TRBD1	TRBJ1-5	-	TGTGCCAGTACCGCCGACAGGGGCAATCAGCCCCAGCATTTT	CASTADRGNQPQHF
TRBV9	-	TRBJ2-3	-	TGTGCCAGCAGCGTAGGAGGCGGAACCAGCACAGATACGCAGTATTTT	CASSVGGGTSTDTQYF
TRBV7-6	TRBD2	TRBJ2-1	-	TGTGCCAGCAGCTCAACGGGGGGGCCTATCTACAATGAGCAGTTCTTC	CASSSTGGPIYNEQFF
TRBV27	TRBD1	TRBJ2-7	-	TGTGCCAGCAGTCCCAGTGGACAGGGAGGCCCCTACGAGCAGTACTTC	CASSPSGQGGPYEQYF
TRBV5-1	-	TRBJ1-4	few	TGCGCCAGCAGCTTGGTGGCAGGGCCGGCTAATGAAAAACTGTTTTTT	CASSLVAGPANEKLFF